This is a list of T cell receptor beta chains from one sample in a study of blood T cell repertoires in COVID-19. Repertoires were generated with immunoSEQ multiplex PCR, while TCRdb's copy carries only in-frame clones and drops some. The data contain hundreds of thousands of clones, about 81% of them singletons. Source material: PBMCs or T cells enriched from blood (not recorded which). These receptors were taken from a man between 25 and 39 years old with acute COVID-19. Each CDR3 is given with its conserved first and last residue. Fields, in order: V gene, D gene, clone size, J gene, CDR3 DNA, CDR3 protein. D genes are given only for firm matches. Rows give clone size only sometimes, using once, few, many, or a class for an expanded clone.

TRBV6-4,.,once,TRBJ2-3,TGTGCCAGCAGTCCTAACAGGTGGTCTGATCCAGATACGCAGTATTTT,CASSPNRWSDPDTQYF
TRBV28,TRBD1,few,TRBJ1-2,TGTGCCAGCAGTTTGGCCGGGACAGACTATGGCTACACCTTC,CASSLAGTDYGYTF
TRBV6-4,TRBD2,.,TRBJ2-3,TGTGCCAGCAGTGACACGGGGGGGCCGGTAGATACGCAGTATTTT,CASSDTGGPVDTQYF
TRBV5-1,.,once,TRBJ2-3,TGTGCCAGCAGCTTAGTACAGTCCACAGATACGCAGTATTTT,CASSLVQSTDTQYF
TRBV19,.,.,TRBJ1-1,TGTGCCAGCCGACCCGACCAGGGGAACACTGAAGCTTTCTTT,CASRPDQGNTEAFF
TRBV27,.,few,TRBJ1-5,TGTGCCAGCAGACCGACCGTTGCTAGACTGTCGGCCCAGCATTTT,CASRPTVARLSAQHF
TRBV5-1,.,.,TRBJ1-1,TGCGCCAGCAGCTTGGTACCCGGGACAAGGCAGAACACTGAAGCTTTCTTT,CASSLVPGTRQNTEAFF
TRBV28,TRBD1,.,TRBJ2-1,TGTGCCAGCACCTTCACCGGGACAGGGAACAATGAGCAGTTCTTC,CASTFTGTGNNEQFF
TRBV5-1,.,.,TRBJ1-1,TGCGCCAGCAGCCGAGCGCGGGACACTGAAGCTTTCTTT,CASSRARDTEAFF
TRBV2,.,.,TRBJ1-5,TGTGCCAGCAGGCCGGGTCGCGACAATCAGCCCCAGCATTTT,CASRPGRDNQPQHF
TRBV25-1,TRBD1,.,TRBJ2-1,TGTGCCAGCAGTGTGGACAGGACGAGAAATGAGCAGTTCTTC,CASSVDRTRNEQFF
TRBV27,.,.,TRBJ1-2,TGTGCCAGCCTCCTCAGGGATAATGGCTACACCTTC,CASLLRDNGYTF
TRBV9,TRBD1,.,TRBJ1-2,TGTGCCAGCAGCACTGACCTGGGACAGATCTATGGCTACACCTTC,CASSTDLGQIYGYTF
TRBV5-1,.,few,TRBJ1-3,TGTGCCAGCAGCTGGGGCCCCTCTGGAAACACCATATATTTT,CASSWGPSGNTIYF
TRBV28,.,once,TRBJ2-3,TGTGCCAGCAACGGACTCCTTGGGGTGGATACGCAGTATTTT,CASNGLLGVDTQYF
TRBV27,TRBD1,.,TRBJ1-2,TGTGCCAGCAGTCGACAGGGGTTGGGCTACACCTTC,CASSRQGLGYTF
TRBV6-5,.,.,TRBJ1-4,TGTGCCAGCAGTCAATTAGGGGGATCTAATGAAAAACTGTTTTTT,CASSQLGGSNEKLFF
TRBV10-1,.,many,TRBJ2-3,TGCGCCAGCAGTCCTTCGGGCAGGGTAGCAACAGATACGCAGTATTTT,CASSPSGRVATDTQYF
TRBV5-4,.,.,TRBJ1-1,TGTGCCAGCAGCTTGCAGTCAGGACATGACACTGAAGCTTTCTTT,CASSLQSGHDTEAFF
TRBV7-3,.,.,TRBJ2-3,TGTGCCAGCAGCTTATTTATGGATACGCAGTATTTT,CASSLFMDTQYF
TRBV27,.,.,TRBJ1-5,TGTGCCAGCAGGCTATACGATGATCAGCCCCAGCATTTT,CASRLYDDQPQHF
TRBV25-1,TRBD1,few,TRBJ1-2,TGTGCCAGCAGTGACTCGACAGGGGGCATCAATGGCTACACCTTC,CASSDSTGGINGYTF
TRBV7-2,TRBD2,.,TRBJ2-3,TGTGCCAGCAGCCTCCGGACTAGCGGGGGGCTTAACACAGATACGCAGTATTTT,CASSLRTSGGLNTDTQYF
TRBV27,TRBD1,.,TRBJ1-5,TGTGCCAGCAGTTTGACAGGGGGCGTTCAGCCCCAGCATTTT,CASSLTGGVQPQHF
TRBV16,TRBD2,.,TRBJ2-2,TGTGCCAGCAGCCCGCCCTTAAGCGGGAGGCTCACCGGGGAGCTGTTTTTT,CASSPPLSGRLTGELFF
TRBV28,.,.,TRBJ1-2,TGTGCCAGCCTTCAGGGTGTGACGGGTGAAGGCTACACCTTC,CASLQGVTGEGYTF
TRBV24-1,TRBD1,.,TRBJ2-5,TGTGCCACCAGTGATATAGGACAGGGGAGAGAGACCCAGTACTTC,CATSDIGQGRETQYF
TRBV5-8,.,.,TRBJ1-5,TGTGCCAGCAGCTTGTATAGGGGAGGAAGCAATCAGCCCCAGCATTTT,CASSLYRGGSNQPQHF
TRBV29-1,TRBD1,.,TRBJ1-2,TGCAGCGTTGTTTCTGGGACAGGGATTGTCTATGGCTACACCTTC,CSVVSGTGIVYGYTF
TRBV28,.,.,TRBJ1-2,TGTGCCAGCAGCTATCAGGGTAGGAACTATGGCTACACCTTC,CASSYQGRNYGYTF
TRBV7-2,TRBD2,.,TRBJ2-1,TGTGCCAGCAGCTTGGATTCTAGCGGGAGGGATGAGCAGTTCTTC,CASSLDSSGRDEQFF
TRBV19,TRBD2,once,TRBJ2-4,TGTGCCAGTAGTATGATAGCGGGAGGATGGAACATTCAGTACTTC,CASSMIAGGWNIQYF
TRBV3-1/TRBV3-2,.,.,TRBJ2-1,TGTGCCAGCAGCCAAGTTAGAAATGAGCAGTTCTTC,CASSQVRNEQFF
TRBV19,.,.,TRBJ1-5,TGTGCCAGTAAGGGGGAGTATAGCAATCAGCCCCAGCATTTT,CASKGEYSNQPQHF
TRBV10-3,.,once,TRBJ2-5,TGTGCCATCAGTGAGCAACAGCAAGAGACCCAGTACTTC,CAISEQQQETQYF
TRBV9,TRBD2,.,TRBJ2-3,TGTGCCAGCAGCGTAGTCGGGACTAGCAGTACAGATACGCAGTATTTT,CASSVVGTSSTDTQYF
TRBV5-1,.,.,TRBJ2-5,TGTGCCAGCAGCTTGGTAGTAGAAGAGACCCAGTACTTC,CASSLVVEETQYF
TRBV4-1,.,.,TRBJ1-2,TGCGCCACCTCCCCGGTCGAGAACTATGGCTACACCTTC,CATSPVENYGYTF
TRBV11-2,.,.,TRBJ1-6,TGTGCCAGCAGCTTACTGGGGCCGGCGGATAATTCACCCCTCCACTTT,CASSLLGPADNSPLHF
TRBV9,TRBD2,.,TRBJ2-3,TGTGCCAGCAGCGATACTAGCGGGAGGAAGGAAGATACGCAGTATTTT,CASSDTSGRKEDTQYF
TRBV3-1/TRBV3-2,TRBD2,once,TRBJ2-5,TGTGCCAGCAGTTCGTGGACTAGCACGGAGACCCAGTACTTC,CASSSWTSTETQYF
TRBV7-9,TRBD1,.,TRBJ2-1,TGTGCCAGCAGCCTACCCGCGGGACAGGCAGAGCAGTTCTTC,CASSLPAGQAEQFF
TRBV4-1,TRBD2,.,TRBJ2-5,TGCGCCAGCAGCCTGAGGCCAGCGGGGCTCCAAGAGACCCAGTACTTC,CASSLRPAGLQETQYF
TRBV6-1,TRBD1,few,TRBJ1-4,TGTGCCAGCAGTGAAGAGGGACAGGGTAGTGAAAAACTGTTTTTT,CASSEEGQGSEKLFF
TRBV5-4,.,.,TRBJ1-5,TGTGCCAGCAGCTTCGGCAATCAGCCCCAGCATTTT,CASSFGNQPQHF